This paragraph covers one T cell receptor beta chain sequence. Its antigen is not yet known. No much larger clonotype is one base removed from it; base qualities were not supplied. TCRbeta CDR3 regions were amplified from genomic DNA using the immunoSEQ Assay, a bias-controlled multiplex PCR. On the study's bioinformatics: The number of nucleated cells in each sample was estimated from the amplification of reference gene primers within the assay. Sequence reads were collapsed and filtered to measure the absolute abundance of every unique TCRbeta CDR3 rearrangement. For each sample, productive Simpson clonality was calculated as the square root of Simpson's diversity index across productive rearrangements. Drawn from immuneACCESS, this table holds only the in-frame rearrangements with V and J called that TCRdb kept. Clones are partly lost; checked studies trace under half to an unresolved V gene and leave the rest unexplained. The DNA was the basis for D and trimming; V, J and clone size are from that table. For this sample there are 250,000 to 300,000 clones; roughly 87% appear just once. Roughly 2.4% of the sample rests with the top ten.

The germline V gene (reference sequence) supplies CDR1 SGHNT and CDR2 YYREEE. The CDR3, cysteine through phenylalanine, is 16 amino acids long. The DNA shown is the 48-base CDR3, in frame from base 1. The V end gives up 4 bases and the J end 5 bases, leaving 10 bases in the junction not matched to a gene. The sample comes from a study of blood T cell repertoires in COVID-19 (TCRdb year 2020). Concerning the study at large: The collaborator samples originated in the United States, Italy and Spain and spanned the acute and convalescent phases of COVID-19. The prospective study material was composed of cDNA or gDNA derived from T cells, B-cell-depleted T cells, or PBMCs. Deeply sampled blood TCRbeta repertoires from subjects exposed to, actively infected with, or recovered from COVID-19 were included in the dataset. The repertoires were released in a freely available public database meant as a resource for research on the immune response to SARS-CoV-2. Samples were obtained from the ongoing ImmuneRACE study (first 160 participants) and from over 1,000 subjects provided by 6 global collaborators. The sample metadata nearly always contained a de-identified subject ID, COVID-19 status, age in years and sex. Where available, HLA class I and class II types were obtained from metadata supplied by the sample provider rather than from assay-based typing. Broader findings and caveats from the paper: The quantity of clinical and demographic metadata differed by source and by participant and was supplied without curation.

A second Seattle source provided samples from volunteer blood donors who had recovered from COVID-19. Each collaborating institution followed its own protocols to collect whole blood in K2EDTA tubes. Collaborator samples were shipped for TCRbeta analysis as frozen whole blood, isolated PBMCs, or DNA extracted from either sample type. The sequence derives from a woman aged 50 to 65 who had recovered from COVID-19. This chain is built from TRBV5-4 and TRBJ2-5, with 11 bases aligning to TRBD2. Sequenced material: peripheral blood. The CDR3 protein sequence reads: CASSRATSGKRETQYF. The DNA reads TGTGCCAGCAGCCGAGCGACTAGCGGGAAGAGGGAGACCCAGTACTTC.